This paragraph covers one T cell receptor beta chain sequence. The J segment lost 7 bases and the V segment lost 5 bases, leaving 10 bases of the junction unmatched. The CDR3 contains 15 residues. Germline CDR1 and CDR2: SGHNT and YENEEA. The data were produced by immunoSEQ multiplex PCR, yet TCRdb's version contains in-frame clones alone and is incomplete. The sample lists fewer than 300,000 clones; roughly 84% were seen once. The data stem from a study of blood T cell repertoires in COVID-19. Source material: peripheral blood. The rearrangement links TRBV11-3 to TRBJ2-3, with 9 bases matching TRBD2. This receptor was identified in a woman younger than 30 with acute or convalescent COVID-19. CDR3 sequence reads: CASSPSGTLPNTQYF. The CDR3, as DNA: TGTGCCAGCAGCCCTAGCGGGACCCTACCAAATACGCAGTATTTT.